These 6 T cell receptor beta chains were all obtained from the same sample, sequenced in a study of T-cell reconstitution after alpha-beta-depleted transplantation in children. Construction of the TCRbeta library involved unique molecular identifiers. From the PCR reads, TCRdb called clonotypes with MiXCR, one entry per CDR3 protein. The table records around 530,000 distinct CDR3 sequences, approximately 32% of them present only once. This specimen consisted of PBMCs from the stem cell graft donor, obtained from the stem cell graft. The receptor set was obtained from a human donor who donated a stem cell graft to a child with aplastic anemia.

This chain uses TRBV6-2 or TRBV6-3 with TRBJ1-5; 11 bases map to TRBD1. This CDR3 has 16 amino acids. V shed 7 bases, J shed 0 bases, and the junction held 5 bases outside the gene matches. Germline CDR1 is MNHEY and CDR2 is SVGEGT. The DNA of the CDR3 is TGTGCCAGCATCATCGGACAGGGGGCTAGCAATCAGCCCCAGCATTTT. This translates into CASIIGQGASNQPQHF.

In its sample, this clonotype was seen many times. This chain uses TRBV7-2 with TRBJ2-5, with a weak D call TRBD2 (6 bases). Germline loops: CDR1 SGHTA, CDR2 FQGNSA. V lost 0 bases, J lost 5 bases, and 10 bases lay in between. This CDR3 spans 14 amino acids. CDR3 in DNA: TGTGCCAGCAGCTTAGCCGGGAGCGGTGAGACCCAGTACTTC. It specifies CASSLAGSGETQYF.

This clonotype was found a few times. The chain carries TRBV28 and TRBJ2-1; D is tentatively TRBD1 or TRBD2 (5 bases each). The CDR3 is made up of 16 amino acids. Trimming cost V 4 bases and J 6 bases, with 19 bases left between them. CDR1 and CDR2 from the germline V gene are MDHEN and SYDVKM. The CDR3 region has the DNA TGTGCCAGCAGTTCTTACCACCGGGACGACCCCAATGAGCAGTTCTTC. This sequence encodes CASSSYHRDDPNEQFF.

This clonotype was detected only a few times. The genes are TRBV6-1 and TRBJ1-1, with a possible D match to TRBD1 (5 bases). The CDR3 has 15 residues. Germline V gene data show CDR1 as MNHNS and CDR2 as SASEGT. V lost 5 bases to trimming and J lost 5 bases, with 18 bases between them. The DNA of the CDR3 is TGTGCCAGCAGTCGGGCCGGGGGGGGTGGAACTGAAGCTTTCTTT. Residues: CASSRAGGGGTEAFF.

This clonotype showed up just a few times. V is TRBV20-1 and J is TRBJ1-4, with 8 nucleotides matching TRBD1. The CDR3 runs 14 residues. Germline V gene data show CDR1 as DFQATT and CDR2 as SNEGSKA (reference sequence). V gave up 1 base and J gave up 8 bases; unmatched junction bases: 6. CDR3 in amino acids: CSARGGTGWEKLFF. In DNA, the CDR3 is TGCAGTGCTAGAGGCGGGACAGGATGGGAAAAACTGTTTTTT.

This clonotype has only a few counts. The rearrangement uses TRBV7-6 and TRBJ2-1, with D possibly TRBD1 on 5 matching bases. The CDR3 extends over 13 amino acids. Germline assignment: CDR1 SGHVS and CDR2 FNYEAQ. V gave up 5 bases and J gave up 4 bases, with 9 bases separating them. The CDR3 sequence is CASSPRQYNEQFF. CDR3 bases: TGTGCCAGCAGCCCCAGACAGTACAATGAGCAGTTCTTC.